The present TCR beta chain was sequenced within a study of blood T cell repertoires in COVID-19. Turning to the study itself: Italy, Spain and the United States were the sources of the convalescent and acute COVID-19 samples. PBMCs, B-cell-depleted T cells, or T cells were the source of the cDNA or gDNA that made up the material.

In the authors' workflow: The authors estimated nucleated cell counts from reference gene primer amplification. The method was immunoSEQ multiplex PCR; TCRdb's version includes in-frame clones alone and lacks a portion of them. Clone size and V and J calls were adopted from that table, with D and trimming inferred from the DNA. In the table there are about 35,000 clones, 91% of which are singletons. The source material was peripheral blood. The clonotype originates from a man between 45 and 60 years old with active COVID-19.

CDR3 in amino acids: CASSASPGQGNTEAFF. The DNA for the CDR3 is TGTGCCAGCAGTGCTTCTCCGGGACAGGGGAACACTGAAGCTTTCTTT. The gene calls are TRBV6-1 and TRBJ1-1; 9 bases align to TRBD1. The germline V gene encodes CDR1 MNHNS and CDR2 SASEGT. This CDR3 contains 16 residues. V dropped 4 bases and J dropped 1; count of bases not matched to a gene: 7.